A single sample gave rise to the 14 T cell receptor beta chains below, sequenced in a study of early stage breast cancer tumors. Generated by immunoSEQ multiplex PCR, the TCRdb table keeps only in-frame clones and is missing some. The repertoire holds about 14,000 clones, around 80% seen once, with about 7.4% in the top ten. The sequencing input was normal breast tissue next to the tumor. Receptors originate from a person aged 45-60 years with breast cancer.

V and J are TRBV19 and TRBJ1-2; possibly TRBD1 for D (5 bases). The CDR3 runs 14 residues. Between the trimmed V and J ends, which lost 1 base and 4 bases, there was a span of 10 bases. Germline lookup yields CDR1 LNHDA and CDR2 SQIVND (reference sequence). The CDR3 loop reads CASSIVEGSYGYTF. CDR3 DNA sequence: TGTGCCAGTAGTATAGTGGAGGGGAGCTATGGCTACACCTTC.

The gene calls are TRBV28 and TRBJ1-6; 7 bases line up with TRBD1. The V and J ends lost 5 bases and 10 bases, in that order; junction bases with no gene match: 11. Germline CDR1 and CDR2: MDHEN and SYDVKM. The CDR3 contains 15 residues. CDR3 sequence reads: CASSADRAPGSPLHF. The CDR3 DNA follows: TGTGCCAGCAGTGCCGACAGGGCACCAGGGTCACCCCTCCACTTT.

The chain joins TRBV7-3 to TRBJ1-5, with 7 bases lining up with TRBD1. Trimming cost V 5 bases and J 5 bases; bases outside gene matches: 3. CDR3 length equals 13 residues. Germline V gives CDR1 SGHTA, CDR2 FQGTGA. CDR3 DNA sequence: TGTGCCAGCAGCCTCACAGGGGATCAGCCCCAGCATTTT. Residues: CASSLTGDQPQHF.

Only one count was recorded for this clone. The chain employs TRBV15 and TRBJ1-3; D possibly corresponds to TRBD1 (6 bases). This CDR3 comprises 18 residues. Germline lookup yields CDR1 LNHNV and CDR2 YYDKDF (reference sequence). Trimming left V 2 bases short and J 0 bases short, with 17 bases between. Here the CDR3 DNA reads TGTGCCACCAGCAGATCACTCACGGGACATCGCTCTGGAAACACCATATATTTT. It translates to CATSRSLTGHRSGNTIYF. Supplemented by reference TRBV15 and TRBJ1-3, the full variable domain reads DAMVIQNPRYQVTQFGKPVTLSCSQTLNHNVMYWYQQKSSQAPKLLFHYYDKDFNNEADTPDNFQSRRPNTSFCFLDIRSPGLGDTAMYLCATSRSLTGHRSGNTIYFGEGSWLTVV.

J is TRBJ2-5 and V is TRBV6-5; D is perhaps TRBD2 (5 bases). Trimming removed 5 bases from V and 1 base from J, with 11 bases in between. This CDR3 contains 14 residues. CDR1 MNHEY and CDR2 SVGAGI come from the germline V gene. Written as DNA, the CDR3 is TGTGCCAGCAGTACAATCGGAGGCCAAGAGACCCAGTACTTC. This sequence encodes CASSTIGGQETQYF.

The V and J genes are TRBV5-1 and TRBJ1-1; D not resolved. V was clipped by 5 bases and J by 1 base, with 18 bases between them. Germline V gene sequence: CDR1 SGHRS, CDR2 YFSETQ. The CDR3 loop spans 16 amino acids. The chain's CDR3 is CASRAARMGGNTEAFF. DNA of the CDR3: TGCGCCAGCAGGGCGGCCAGGATGGGAGGGAACACTGAAGCTTTCTTT. Based on the CDR3 plus reference TRBV5-1 and TRBJ1-1, the full variable domain is KAGVTQTPRYLIKTRGQQVTLSCSPISGHRSVSWYQQTPGQGLQFLFEYFSETQRNKGNFPGRFSGRQFSNSRSEMNVSTLELGDSALYLCASRAARMGGNTEAFFGQGTRLTVV.

V usage is TRBV7-2 and J usage is TRBJ1-2, with D possibly TRBD1 on 5 matching bases. Germline loops: CDR1 SGHTA, CDR2 FQGNSA. V was shortened by 0 bases and J by 4 bases, with 12 bases between the two germline ends. The CDR3 length is 15 residues. This CDR3 is CASSLAAGNSYGYTF. The CDR3 bases are TGTGCCAGCAGCTTAGCGGCAGGGAATAGCTATGGCTACACCTTC.

This clone showed up just a few times. The genes are TRBV7-6 and TRBJ2-2; D not resolved. Germline CDR1 reads SGHVS; CDR2 reads FNYEAQ. The ends were cut back, 5 bases at V and 7 bases at J, with 11 bases in the middle. The CDR3 spans 13 residues. CDR3 residues: CASSPDPGGELFF. For the CDR3, the DNA is TGTGCCAGCAGCCCAGACCCGGGCGGGGAGCTGTTTTTT.

The chain has TRBV11-2 and TRBJ1-2, with 10 bases identical to TRBD1. The V gene's germline CDR1 is SGHAT and CDR2 FQNNGV. There are 13 residues in the CDR3. V was pared by 5 bases and J by 8 bases, with 5 bases of the junction left unmatched. In DNA form, the CDR3 reads TGTGCCAGCAGCAGAGACAGGGGGCCGGGCTACACCTTC. Encoded protein: CASSRDRGPGYTF.

The chain has TRBV7-9 and TRBJ2-2; no firm D call. The V end was cut by 1 base, the J end by 0 bases, with 6 bases between. Per the germline V gene, CDR1 is SEHNR and CDR2 is FQNEAQ (reference sequence). CDR3 length: 15 residues. The CDR3 nucleotides read TGTGCCAGCAGCTTAGAGGCGACGAACACCGGGGAGCTGTTTTTT. As protein: CASSLEATNTGELFF.

The sample holds a few counts of this clone. The chain links TRBV5-6 to TRBJ2-1; 7 bases line up with TRBD1. The length of the CDR3 is 13 residues. CDR1 is SGHDT, CDR2 YYEEEE, per germline. With 2 bases clipped from V and 7 bases from J, the junction kept 3 bases outside the gene matches. This CDR3 reads CASSFNRGNEQFF. The CDR3 DNA is TGTGCCAGCAGCTTTAACAGGGGTAATGAGCAGTTCTTC.

The gene calls are TRBV7-2 and TRBJ2-1, with 14 bases lining up with TRBD2. Unmatched junction bases numbered 5, after V lost 1 base and J lost 12 bases. CDR3 length: 15 amino acids. The V gene's germline CDR1 is SGHTA and CDR2 FQGNSA. CDR3 sequence: CASSLGGTSGGPQFF. CDR3 DNA sequence: TGTGCCAGCAGCTTAGGGGGGACTAGCGGGGGCCCGCAGTTCTTC.

The chain uses TRBV6-1 and TRBJ1-4, with 8 bases aligning to TRBD1. From germline, CDR1 is MNHNS and CDR2 SASEGT. CDR3 size: 15 residues. Unmatched junction bases numbered 12, after V lost 8 bases and J lost 7 bases. CDR3 region: CASSLGQGHGEKLFF. The CDR3 bases are TGTGCCAGCTCATTAGGACAGGGCCACGGTGAAAAACTGTTTTTT.

The genes are TRBV25-1 and TRBJ2-5; no reliable D call. Trimming pared 5 bases from V and 5 bases from J, leaving 12 bases between. Per the germline V gene, CDR1 is MGHDK and CDR2 is SYGVNS. The CDR3 is made up of 13 amino acids. CDR3 in amino acids: CASSPTPGETQYF. CDR3 nucleotide sequence: TGTGCCAGCAGTCCAACCCCCGGGGAGACCCAGTACTTC.